The present entry profiles one T cell receptor (beta chain) with its context. The antigen is not known. This sample is drawn from a study of T cell responses to AZD1222 COVID-19 vaccine. Regarding the study as a whole: The CD4 TCRs associated with vaccination extended across spike and predominated at 160-218 and 743-854.

The V and J ends lost 6 bases and 8 bases respectively, with 13 bases between them. The CDR3 loop spans 12 amino acids. The data were produced by immunoSEQ multiplex PCR, yet TCRdb's version contains in-frame clones alone and is incomplete. The repertoire consists of about 150,000 clones, with roughly 87% occurring once and the leading ten covering around 1%. The starting material was peripheral blood, obtained 28 days after the second AZD1222 dose. This clonotype originated in an adult who received the AZD1222 COVID-19 vaccine. V usage is TRBV12-3 or TRBV12-4 and J usage is TRBJ1-1; D remains ambiguous. The CDR3, as DNA: TGTGCCAGCAGAGAACGGACGGAAGAAGCTTTCTTT. Its translation: CASRERTEEAFF.